These 2 T cell receptor beta chains came from one sample sequenced in a study of blood T cell repertoires in COVID-19. Sequencing used immunoSEQ multiplex PCR; TCRdb keeps in-frame clones, though not all of them. The sample has just under 85,000 clones; 80% to 90% are singletons. The sequenced sample was peripheral blood. The receptors were sampled from a woman aged 55-70 years with acute or convalescent COVID-19.

The V gene is TRBV6-1, the J gene TRBJ1-1; D unresolved. V lost 2 bases to trimming and J lost 3 bases, with 10 bases between them. The CDR3 length is 14 residues. Germline V lookup: CDR1 MNHNS, CDR2 SASEGT. This CDR3 is CASSENPGYTEAFF. The DNA for the CDR3 is TGTGCCAGCAGTGAAAACCCGGGGTACACTGAAGCTTTCTTT.

The gene calls are TRBV5-1 and TRBJ2-1, with TRBD1 matching 7 bases. The germline gives CDR1 SGHRS, CDR2 YFSETQ. The CDR3 runs 14 residues. Unmatched junction bases numbered 8, after V lost 4 bases and J lost 7 bases. CDR3 DNA sequence: TGCGCCAGCAGCCCCTCACAGGGGTTGAATGAGCAGTTCTTC. This encodes CASSPSQGLNEQFF.